These 9 T cell receptor beta chains came from one sample sequenced in a study of T cells in Graves' hyperthyroidism and ophthalmopathy. TCR beta CDR3 region amplification was performed from RNA transcripts. A first-round RT-PCR of the TCR CDR3 used the HTBI primer set. A single record per CDR3 protein comes from TCRdb applying MiXCR to the multiplex PCR reads. Of approximately 610,000 distinct CDR3 sequences listed, 14% to 15% are singletons. Sequenced input: blood. All receptors come from a middle-aged woman with Graves' ophthalmopathy.

The table lists this clonotype with many counts. The J gene is TRBJ2-7, the V gene TRBV5-1, with D tentatively TRBD2 (5 bases). The V end lost 0 bases, the J end lost 3 bases, and 13 bases lay between the germline ends. This CDR3 contains 15 residues. In germline, CDR1 is SGHRS, CDR2 YFSETQ. The CDR3 region is CASSLEQRTLYEQYF. DNA for the CDR3: TGCGCCAGCAGCTTGGAGCAGCGGACGCTCTACGAGCAGTACTTC. The full variable domain, rest sourced from reference TRBV5-1 and TRBJ2-7, is KAGVTQTPRYLIKTRGQQVTLSCSPISGHRSVSWYQQTPGQGLQFLFEYFSETQRNKGNFPGRFSGRQFSNSRSEMNVSTLELGDSALYLCASSLEQRTLYEQYFGPGTRLTVT.

This clonotype was observed many times. The V gene is TRBV20-1, the J gene TRBJ1-6; TRBD1 matches 10 bases. The CDR3 is 15 amino acids. Germline lookup yields CDR1 DFQATT and CDR2 SNEGSKA (reference sequence). Germline trimming cut 2 bases from V and 10 bases from J; bases unmatched to any gene: 8. CDR3 bases: TGCAGTGCTAGAAGGATGACAGGGGGCAACTCACCCCTCCACTTT. Its protein is CSARRMTGGNSPLHF.

The chain couples TRBV10-3 to TRBJ1-3, with D possibly TRBD1 on 5 matching bases. CDR3 length equals 16 residues. The germline V gene has CDR1 ENHRY and CDR2 SYGVKD. V was cut by 3 bases and J by 0 bases, with 12 bases left in between. CDR3 DNA sequence: TGTGCCATCAGTGACCTAGGGACGGTCTCTGGAAACACCATATATTTT. This codes for CAISDLGTVSGNTIYF.

This clonotype was seen at least ten times. This sequence joins TRBV2 and TRBJ1-1; D is ambiguous. Trimming removed 4 bases at V and 12 bases at J, with 12 bases between. In germline, CDR1 is SNHLY, CDR2 FYNNEI. CDR3 length equals 11 residues. The CDR3 nucleotides are TGTGCCAGCAGTGTTAACCCAGTTCCTTTCTTT. Its translation is CASSVNPVPFF.

This clonotype was seen a few times. V and J are TRBV9 and TRBJ2-5; possibly TRBD2 for D (5 bases). This CDR3 comprises 16 residues. Trimming removed 0 bases at V and 5 bases at J, with 17 bases between. CDR1 and CDR2 from the germline V gene are SGDLS and YYNGEE. The CDR3 DNA follows: TGTGCCAGCAGCGTAGGGGATAGCCCCCGGGGTGAGACCCAGTACTTC. Protein product: CASSVGDSPRGETQYF.

This clonotype showed up many times. The CDR3 bases are TGTGCCAGCACCTTCCAGGGGCGATATATCCAAGAGACCCAGTACTTC. Translating it yields CASTFQGRYIQETQYF. The chain carries TRBV12-3 or TRBV12-4 and TRBJ2-5; possible D gene TRBD1, 6 bases. The CDR3 runs 16 residues. V lost 7 bases and J lost 1, with 19 bases in between.

This clonotype was detected ten times or more. The rearrangement uses TRBV6-6 and TRBJ2-7; D gene unclear. This CDR3 spans 15 amino acids. V was shortened by 7 bases and J by 6 bases, with 22 bases between the two germline ends. The germline CDR1 and CDR2 sequences are MNHNY and SVGAGI (reference sequence). CDR3 coding DNA: TGTGCCAGCACCGAAAGACAACCATGGACCAGCGAGCAGTACTTC. It encodes CASTERQPWTSEQYF.

The chain has TRBV18 and TRBJ2-4; tentatively, D is TRBD1 or TRBD2 (5 bases each). V lost 0 bases to trimming and J lost 0 bases, with 12 bases between them. The CDR3 has 17 residues. The germline V gene has CDR1 KGHSH and CDR2 LQKENI. This CDR3 is CASSPPMGELAKNIQYF. The CDR3, as DNA: TGTGCCAGCTCACCACCGATGGGGGAGTTAGCCAAAAACATTCAGTACTTC.

V is TRBV2 and J is TRBJ2-7, with D possibly being TRBD1 (6 bases). The V and J ends lost 5 bases and 2 bases respectively, with 19 bases between them. The CDR3 sequence is 16 residues long. CDR1 is SNHLY, CDR2 FYNNEI, per germline. CDR3 sequence: CASSRGYRSTTYEQYF. The CDR3 DNA sequence: TGTGCCAGCAGTAGGGGGTATCGCTCCACCACCTACGAGCAGTACTTC.